This T cell receptor beta chain was profiled in a study of neurological immune-mediated disorders (dated by TCRdb to between 2019 and 2020). Study-level background: Among the 35 or so multiple sclerosis patients, relapsing-remitting MS was present in approximately 31 and secondary progressive MS was present in 3. The study compared peripheral blood TCR-beta repertoires of HTLV-I-associated myelopathy (HAM/TSP) patients, multiple sclerosis patients and healthy controls using UMI-based sequencing. Alongside PBMC samples, the set of around 99 TCR-beta libraries contained longitudinal samples, technical triplicates, and paired CD4+ and CD8+ T-cell subsets that had been sorted. The cohort was made up of 68 subjects, consisting of around 14 HAM/TSP patients, about 34 multiple sclerosis patients and about 20 healthy controls. What the research found in general, with its limitations: TCR clonal expansion was highest in HAM/TSP patients and lowest in MS patients, with MS patients falling below even healthy controls. No clinical or MRI features were associated with the MS cluster, and the authors said that larger cohorts are needed. In phylogenetic analysis, the repertoires of 18 of 34 MS patients grouped into a cluster of related CDR3 sequences, which suggests a possible signature at the repertoire level. Across subjects, expanded clones never shared an identical CDR3 amino acid sequence, which suggests that the TCR-beta repertoires in every group were private.

Libraries from unsorted PBMCs were made from 2 million PBMCs kept in RNAlater at -80 degrees C until RNA extraction. The multiple sclerosis patients were enrolled in a US clinical protocol that used magnetic resonance imaging to evaluate disease progression. PBMCs were separated from peripheral blood using Ficoll-Hypaque density gradient centrifugation and then cryopreserved in liquid nitrogen. Only a few counts were recorded for this clonotype. Its antigen specificity is not known. Base quality data are lacking; no much larger clone is found one base away. The CDR3 runs 14 amino acids, cysteine and phenylalanine included. Only CDR3 DNA remains: 42 bases, in frame from the first base. Here V drops 3 bases and J drops 1 base, and the junction holds 4 bases not matched to any gene. Via the germline V gene, CDR1 is SGHRS and CDR2 YFSETQ. To synthesize cDNA, template-switch 5'RACE was performed with a primer carrying a 10-nucleotide random unique molecular identifier so that each TCR transcript was tagged. Every sequencing run yielded over 200 million TCR-beta sequences covering 15-18 subjects. The RNeasy kit was used to extract total RNA. Using the KAPA Real-time Library Amplification kit, TCR-beta VDJ regions were amplified with primers for the TCR constant region and the 5'RACE anchor. A first PCR added sample indexes and Illumina adaptors, after which a second PCR increased the library yield. After Ampure bead purification, the roughly 650 bp TCR product was size-selected on a 2% E-gel SizeSelection system. Before pooling, library quality was checked on a Bioanalyzer, concentration was measured with Qubit, and libraries were quantified with the Kapa Library Quantification kit. Paired-end 2 x 150 bp sequencing of the libraries was performed on an Illumina HiSeq 2500. To increase sequence diversity, roughly 24-32% phiX was spiked into each library pool. The paper's processing steps were these. The UMI-based MiGEC pipeline processed quality-filtered reads and removed over 80% of raw TCR sequences during error correction. VDJ genes were aligned to IMGT germline references, and each clonotype was defined by a unique CDR3 amino acid sequence together with V-J genes. Clonal expansion, Shannon diversity and CDR3 relatedness were evaluated with VDJtools (CalcPairwiseDistances, ClusterSamples), while phylogenetic trees were built in CLCbio workbench. Clones with at least 8 unique UMIs were defined as expanded, with this threshold being based on coefficient-of-variation modelling across technical triplicates. TCRdb trimmed public reads at Q25 via fastp, called clones via MiXCR and kept in-frame beta chains. Each CDR3 protein gets just one entry, which takes the most common genes and DNA from the rows behind it. The V and J calls come from TCRdb's annotation, not from the publication. This sample gives under 20,000 distinct CDR3 sequences in total; roughly 2.5% of them show up just once. The ten largest account for 4.5% to 7% of the sample.

The TCR originated in a woman aged 18-30 years with multiple sclerosis. The chain couples TRBV5-1 to TRBJ2-7; TRBD1 agrees with 7 junctional bases. Sequencing input: PBMCs. The nucleotides read TGCGCCAGCAGCTGGGTACAGGGGTCCTACGAGCAGTACTTC. The translation is CASSWVQGSYEQYF.